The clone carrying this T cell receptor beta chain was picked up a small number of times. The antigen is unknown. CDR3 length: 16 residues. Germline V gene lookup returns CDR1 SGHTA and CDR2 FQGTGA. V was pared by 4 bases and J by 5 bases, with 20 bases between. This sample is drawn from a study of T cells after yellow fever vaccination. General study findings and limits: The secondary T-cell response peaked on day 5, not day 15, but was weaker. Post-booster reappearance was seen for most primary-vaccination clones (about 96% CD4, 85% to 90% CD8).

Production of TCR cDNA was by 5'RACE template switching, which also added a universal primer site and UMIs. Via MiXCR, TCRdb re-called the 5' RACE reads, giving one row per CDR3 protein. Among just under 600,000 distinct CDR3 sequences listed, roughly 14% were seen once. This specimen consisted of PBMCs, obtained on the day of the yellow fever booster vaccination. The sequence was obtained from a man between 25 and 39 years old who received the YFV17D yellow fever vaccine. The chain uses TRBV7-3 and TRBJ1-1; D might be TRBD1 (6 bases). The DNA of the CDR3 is TGTGCCAGCAGCTCTCTCCCGGGACCCACAGGGACTGAAGCTTTCTTT. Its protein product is CASSSLPGPTGTEAFF. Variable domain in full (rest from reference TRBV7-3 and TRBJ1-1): GAGVSQTPSNKVTEKGKYVELRCDPISGHTALYWYRQSLGQGPEFLIYFQGTGAADDSGLPNDRFFAVRPEGSVSTLKIQRTERGDSAVYLCASSSLPGPTGTEAFFGQGTRLTVV.